These 27 T cell receptor beta chains came from one sample sequenced in a study of response to subunit inactivated influenza vaccine. TCRdb reanalysed the RT-PCR reads using MiXCR and keeps one entry per CDR3 protein. The sample comprises around 520,000 distinct CDR3 sequences, roughly 25% of which are singletons, and 1.9% rests with the top ten. Sequencing used CD4+ T cells sorted from PBMCs, obtained 5 days after vaccination. The receptors were gathered from a middle-aged man who received an inactivated influenza vaccine.

This chain uses TRBV15 with TRBJ2-7; 8 positions match TRBD1. Germline lookup yields CDR1 LNHNV and CDR2 YYDKDF (reference sequence). This CDR3 is built from 15 residues. J lost 5 bases, V lost 1 base, and 7 bases had no gene match. In DNA, the CDR3 is TGTGCCACCAGCAGAGGTGGCAGGGGGCCGAACGAGCAGTACTTC. Translating gives CATSRGGRGPNEQYF.

This clonotype was seen many times. The chain is built from TRBV12-3 or TRBV12-4 and TRBJ2-7, with no clear D. Trimming pared 6 bases from V and 2 bases from J, leaving 5 bases between. The CDR3 covers 11 residues. Here the CDR3 DNA reads TGTGCCAGCAGCTTCGCCTACGAGCAGTACTTC. Its translation is CASSFAYEQYF.

This rearrangement joins TRBV20-1 to TRBJ2-7; 7 nucleotides match TRBD1. V shed 6 bases and J 7 bases; nucleotides not matched to a gene: 6. The CDR3 is made up of 11 amino acids. The V gene's germline CDR1 is DFQATT and CDR2 SNEGSKA (reference sequence). The CDR3 sequence is CSAGQVREQYF. The CDR3 bases are TGCAGTGCAGGACAGGTCCGGGAGCAGTACTTC.

The chain joins TRBV18 to TRBJ2-7, with D perhaps matching TRBD1 (5 bases). With 4 bases removed from V and 5 bases from J, the gap between germline ends came to 18 bases. Germline V gives CDR1 KGHSH, CDR2 LQKENI. The CDR3 totals 15 residues. CDR3 region: CASSQTDKPPDEQYF. DNA for the CDR3: TGTGCCAGCTCACAAACGGACAAGCCCCCTGACGAGCAGTACTTC. Full variable domain (missing parts from reference TRBV18 and TRBJ2-7): NAGVMQNPRHLVRRRGQEARLRCSPMKGHSHVYWYRQLPEEGLKFMVYLQKENIIDESGMPKERFSAEFPKEGPSILRIQQVVRGDSAAYFCASSQTDKPPDEQYFGPGTRLTVT.

This clonotype was seen a few times. The J gene is TRBJ1-2, the V gene TRBV5-5; D may be TRBD1 (5 bases). The CDR3 runs 15 residues. CDR1 is SGHKS, CDR2 YYEKEE, per germline (reference sequence). Trimming shortened V by 6 bases and J by 4 bases, and 19 bases separated the two germline ends. In nucleotides, the CDR3 is TGTGCCAGCAACCCCGGCGGGGGGATCGTCTATGGCTACACCTTC. Amino acids: CASNPGGGIVYGYTF. The full variable domain, in which reference TRBV5-5 and TRBJ1-2 provide the parts outside the CDR3, is DAGVTQSPTHLIKTRGQQVTLRCSPISGHKSVSWYQQVLGQGPQFIFQYYEKEERGRGNFPDRFSARQFPNYSSELNVNALLLGDSALYLCASNPGGGIVYGYTFGSGTRLTVV.

The chain uses TRBV6-2 or TRBV6-3 and TRBJ2-7; 9 positions match TRBD1. The ends lost 2 bases at V and 3 bases at J; junction bases unmatched: 11. The CDR3 has 17 residues. Germline V lookup: CDR1 MNHEY, CDR2 SVGEGT. The CDR3 sequence is CASSYPTSGTGLYEQYF. The CDR3, as DNA: TGTGCCAGCAGTTACCCTACCTCGGGGACAGGGCTCTACGAGCAGTACTTC.

The chain carries TRBV12-3 or TRBV12-4 and TRBJ1-1, with TRBD1 identical over 8 bases. The CDR3 is 14 amino acids. J gave up 7 bases and V 4 bases, and 8 bases lay outside the gene matches. In nucleotides, the CDR3 is TGTGCCAGCAGTTCCAGGACAGGGATAATTGAAGCTTTCTTT. Its translation: CASSSRTGIIEAFF.

The CDR3 here is CASSEQRQAVGGYTF. The CDR3 DNA sequence: TGCGCCAGCAGCGAACAAAGACAGGCGGTAGGTGGCTACACCTTC. The V and J genes are TRBV4-1 and TRBJ1-2; weak D call: TRBD1 (6 bases). V was pared by 5 bases and J by 7 bases, with 20 bases between. This CDR3 region has 15 residues. Germline assignment: CDR1 MGHRA and CDR2 YSYEKL.

The chain carries TRBV10-3 and TRBJ2-1; D gene ambiguous. This CDR3 spans 14 amino acids. The V end was cut by 8 bases, the J end by 0 bases, with 11 bases between. Germline V gene sequence: CDR1 ENHRY, CDR2 SYGVKD. In DNA form, the CDR3 reads TGTGCCATCTTCGACGGTGCCTCCTACAATGAGCAGTTCTTC. This gives the protein CAIFDGASYNEQFF.

This chain connects TRBV3-1 to TRBJ2-5; no firm D call. Trimming stripped 7 bases from V and 5 bases from J, with 14 bases between. CDR1 is LGHDT and CDR2 is YNNKEL in the germline V gene (reference sequence). There are 13 residues in the CDR3. The CDR3 bases are TGTGCCAGCAACTTCGCGGTTGGGGAGACCCAGTACTTC. Translating it yields CASNFAVGETQYF.

This clonotype has just a few counts. The rearrangement joins TRBV5-1 to TRBJ1-1, with a tentative D call TRBD1 (6 bases). Germline V gene sequence: CDR1 SGHRS, CDR2 YFSETQ. The V end lost 1 base, the J end lost 4 bases, and 17 bases lay between the germline ends. The CDR3 is made up of 16 amino acids. The CDR3 DNA is TGCGCCAGCAGCTTGTCGCCAGGGGTGAAGGGCACTGAAGCTTTCTTT. This translates into CASSLSPGVKGTEAFF.

The table lists this clonotype with many counts. The genes are TRBV24-1 and TRBJ2-5; 7 positions agree with TRBD1. The CDR3 loop spans 14 amino acids. The germline V gene has CDR1 KGHDR and CDR2 SFDVKD. Losses at the gene ends were 4 bases for V and 3 bases for J; bases not matched to a gene: 4. The DNA of the CDR3 is TGTGCCACCAGTGAAACCGGGACAGAAGAGACCCAGTACTTC. Amino acid sequence: CATSETGTEETQYF.

This clonotype appeared a few times. The chain uses TRBV9 and TRBJ2-1; 8 bases line up with TRBD2. CDR1 SGDLS and CDR2 YYNGEE come from the germline V gene. The CDR3 runs 15 residues. V dropped 4 bases and J dropped 8; count of bases not matched to a gene: 11. CDR3 bases: TGTGCCAGCAGCCTCCACGACGGGACTAGATATGAGCAGTTCTTC. Translation: CASSLHDGTRYEQFF. Together with reference TRBV9 and TRBJ2-1, the CDR3 gives the full variable domain: DSGVTQTPKHLITATGQRVTLRCSPRSGDLSVYWYQQSLDQGLQFLIQYYNGEERAKGNILERFSAQQFPDLHSELNLSSLELGDSALYFCASSLHDGTRYEQFFGPGTRLTVL.

The chain employs TRBV29-1 and TRBJ2-4; D unresolved. The CDR3 length is 12 residues. Germline V gives CDR1 SQVTM, CDR2 ANQGSEA. Between the trimmed V and J ends, which lost 4 bases and 6 bases, there was a span of 10 bases. Written as DNA, the CDR3 is TGCAGCGTTGTGCAGGACGGAAACATTCAGTACTTC. It yields the protein CSVVQDGNIQYF.

This clonotype has just a few counts. The rearrangement joins TRBV29-1 to TRBJ2-7; the D gene is possibly TRBD2 (5 bases). The CDR3 loop spans 12 amino acids. The germline gives CDR1 SQVTM, CDR2 ANQGSEA. Trimming stripped 2 bases from V and 4 bases from J, with 9 bases between. CDR3 coding DNA: TGCAGCGTTGAACTAGCCCGGTACGAGCAGTACTTC. Residues: CSVELARYEQYF.

In its sample, this clonotype was seen many times. The CDR3 nucleotides are TGTGCCAGCAGCTTACTAGCTCGAAGCTCCTACAATGAGCAGTTCTTC. Protein sequence: CASSLLARSSYNEQFF. The chain recombines TRBV7-6 with TRBJ2-1, with D maybe TRBD2 (5 bases). The CDR3 is 16 amino acids. V was clipped by 2 bases and J by 0 bases, with 11 bases between them. Germline CDR1 and CDR2: SGHVS and FNYEAQ. Together with reference TRBV7-6 and TRBJ2-1, the CDR3 gives the full variable domain: GAGVSQSPRYKVTKRGQDVALRCDPISGHVSLYWYRQALGQGPEFLTYFNYEAQQDKSGLPNDRFSAERPEGSISTLTIQRTEQRDSAMYRCASSLLARSSYNEQFFGPGTRLTVL.

The rearrangement joins TRBV5-1 to TRBJ1-2; tentatively, D is TRBD1 (5 bases). V was shortened by 4 bases and J by 0 bases, with 10 bases between the two germline ends. This CDR3 comprises 14 residues. The germline V gene has CDR1 SGHRS and CDR2 YFSETQ. DNA for the CDR3: TGCGCCAGCAGCGGAGGGGCCCCTAACTATGGCTACACCTTC. Translating gives CASSGGAPNYGYTF.

The chain joins TRBV30 to TRBJ2-1, with unresolved D. Trimming took 1 base from V and 13 from J, leaving 17 bases between them. The CDR3 contains 13 residues. The germline gives CDR1 GTSNPN, CDR2 SVGIG (reference sequence). The CDR3 loop is CAWSGKGVLNQFF. The DNA for the CDR3 is TGTGCCTGGAGTGGTAAAGGTGTTCTGAACCAGTTCTTC.

This clonotype occurred a few times. The chain is built from TRBV11-1 and TRBJ2-1; 16 bases match TRBD2. The CDR3 runs to 18 residues. The J segment lost 6 bases and the V segment lost 4 bases, leaving 9 bases of the junction unmatched. Germline assignment: CDR1 SGHAT and CDR2 FQDESV (reference sequence). CDR3 region: CASSSGLAGGLWGNEQFF. The CDR3 nucleotides are TGTGCCAGCAGCTCGGGACTAGCGGGAGGGCTCTGGGGCAATGAGCAGTTCTTC.

This chain connects TRBV11-3 to TRBJ2-3; no reliable D call. The CDR3 is 14 amino acids. Germline-derived CDR1 and CDR2 are SGHNT and YENEEA. V dropped 5 bases and J dropped 3 bases, with 12 bases sitting between them. In DNA form, the CDR3 reads TGTGCCAGCAGCCCCTTCGGAGAGACAGATACGCAGTATTTT. Encoded protein: CASSPFGETDTQYF.

The V gene is TRBV7-9, the J gene TRBJ2-1, with TRBD2 matching over 13 bases. CDR1 SEHNR and CDR2 FQNEAQ come from the germline V gene (reference sequence). The CDR3 spans 15 residues. V lost 5 bases to trimming and J lost 14 bases; unmatched junction nucleotides: 12. The CDR3 DNA follows: TGTGCCAGCAGCACAATCGGGACTAGCGGGATAAGAGAGTTCTTC. This translates into CASSTIGTSGIREFF. The full variable domain, in which reference TRBV7-9 and TRBJ2-1 provide the parts outside the CDR3, is DTGVSQNPRHKITKRGQNVTFRCDPISEHNRLYWYRQTLGQGPEFLTYFQNEAQLEKSRLLSDRFSAERPKGSFSTLEIQRTEQGDSAMYLCASSTIGTSGIREFFGPGTRLTVL.

This clonotype was observed a handful of times. The CDR3 sequence: CASSRGQGGYGYTF. CDR3 bases: TGTGCCAGCAGCCGGGGACAGGGCGGCTATGGCTACACCTTC. The chain recombines TRBV7-9 with TRBJ1-2, with TRBD1 matching 9 bases. Germline V lookup: CDR1 SEHNR, CDR2 FQNEAQ (reference sequence). The J segment lost 4 bases and the V segment lost 5 bases, leaving 5 bases of the junction unmatched. The CDR3 has 14 amino acids.

This clonotype showed up many times. This chain uses TRBV12-3 or TRBV12-4 with TRBJ2-7; 11 nucleotides align to TRBD1. The V and J ends lost 6 bases and 7 bases, in that order; junction bases with no gene match: 8. The CDR3 contains 14 residues. CDR3 in amino acids: CASSPGQGAREQYF. The CDR3 DNA is TGTGCCAGCAGCCCTGGACAGGGGGCTCGTGAGCAGTACTTC.

This clonotype was picked up a small number of times. The chain uses TRBV12-3 or TRBV12-4 and TRBJ2-3; D not certain. Trimming removed 8 bases at V and 1 base at J, with 13 bases between. There are 14 residues in the CDR3. CDR3 sequence: CASVPGPRTDTQYF. CDR3 nucleotides: TGTGCCAGCGTTCCCGGACCGCGCACAGATACGCAGTATTTT.

The rearrangement joins TRBV7-2 to TRBJ2-5, with 9 bases lining up with TRBD1. The germline V gene has CDR1 SGHTA and CDR2 FQGNSA. Trimming removed 2 bases from V and 6 bases from J; junction bases left unmatched: 10. The CDR3 has 16 residues. The CDR3 region is CASSLISGTGRKTQYF. DNA of the CDR3: TGTGCCAGCAGCTTAATATCCGGGACAGGGAGAAAGACCCAGTACTTC.

This clonotype was observed a handful of times. The chain carries TRBV5-1 and TRBJ2-5; D is uncertain. V was clipped by 0 bases and J by 4 bases, with 10 bases between them. This CDR3 comprises 14 residues. Per germline, CDR1 SGHRS and CDR2 YFSETQ. CDR3 region: CASSLDVGRETQYF. The CDR3 DNA reads as TGCGCCAGCAGCTTGGACGTAGGTCGAGAGACCCAGTACTTC.

This chain connects TRBV20-1 to TRBJ2-7; no firm D call. Germline loops: CDR1 DFQATT, CDR2 SNEGSKA (reference sequence). Trimming stripped 5 bases from V and 1 base from J, with 15 bases between. The CDR3 totals 14 residues. CDR3 in amino acids: CSALPGYPSYEQYF. The CDR3 region has the DNA TGCAGTGCTCTACCCGGTTATCCATCCTACGAGCAGTACTTC.